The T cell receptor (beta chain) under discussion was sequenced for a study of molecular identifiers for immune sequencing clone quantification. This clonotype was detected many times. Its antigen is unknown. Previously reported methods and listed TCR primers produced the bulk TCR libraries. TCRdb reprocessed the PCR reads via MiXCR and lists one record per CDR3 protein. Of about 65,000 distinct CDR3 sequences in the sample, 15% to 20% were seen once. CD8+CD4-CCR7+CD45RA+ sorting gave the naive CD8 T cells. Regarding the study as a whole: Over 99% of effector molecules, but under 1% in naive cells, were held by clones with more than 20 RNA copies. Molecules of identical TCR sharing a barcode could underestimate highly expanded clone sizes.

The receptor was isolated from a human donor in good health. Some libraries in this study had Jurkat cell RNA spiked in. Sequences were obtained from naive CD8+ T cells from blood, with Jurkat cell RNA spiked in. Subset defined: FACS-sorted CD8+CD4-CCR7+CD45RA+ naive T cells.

CDR3 sequence reads: CASSLTDSSYEQYF. Written as DNA, the CDR3 is TGTGCCAGTAGCCTAACCGACAGCTCCTACGAGCAGTACTTC. This chain joins TRBV19 and TRBJ2-7; maybe TRBD1 (5 bases). Germline V gene sequence: CDR1 LNHDA, CDR2 SQIVND (reference sequence). The length of the CDR3 is 14 residues. The ends were cut back, 6 bases at V and 0 bases at J, with 12 bases in the middle.